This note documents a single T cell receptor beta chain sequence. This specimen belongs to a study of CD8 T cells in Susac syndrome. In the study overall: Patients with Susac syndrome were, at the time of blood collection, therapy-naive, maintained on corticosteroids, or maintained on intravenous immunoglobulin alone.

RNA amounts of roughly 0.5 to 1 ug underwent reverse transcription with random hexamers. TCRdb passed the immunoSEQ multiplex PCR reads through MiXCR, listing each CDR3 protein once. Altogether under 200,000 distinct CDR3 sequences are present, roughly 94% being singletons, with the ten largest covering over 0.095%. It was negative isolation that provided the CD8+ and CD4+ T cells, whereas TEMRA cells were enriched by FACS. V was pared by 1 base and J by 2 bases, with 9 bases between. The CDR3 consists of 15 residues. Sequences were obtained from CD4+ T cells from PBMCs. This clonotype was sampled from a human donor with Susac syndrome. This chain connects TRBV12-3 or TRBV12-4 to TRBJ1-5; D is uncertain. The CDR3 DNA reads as TGTGCCAGCAGTTTAGGAGGGATCGGCAATCAGCCCCAGCATTTT. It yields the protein CASSLGGIGNQPQHF.